This TCR beta chain comes out of a study of blood T cell repertoires in COVID-19. Looking at the study overall: Sources were T cells, B-cell-depleted T cells, or PBMCs; the material itself was cDNA or gDNA.

The method was immunoSEQ multiplex PCR; TCRdb's version includes in-frame clones alone and lacks a portion of them. The repertoire consists of 200,000 to 300,000 clones, with around 86% occurring once and the leading ten covering roughly 12%. This clone turned up a few times. The V segment lost 2 bases and the J segment 5 bases; nucleotides outside the gene matches: 4. The length of the CDR3 is 14 residues. From germline, CDR1 is SGHAT and CDR2 FQNNGV. Input material: peripheral blood. The TCR was taken from a woman aged 55-75 years with active or convalescent COVID-19. J is TRBJ2-5 and V is TRBV11-2; 8 bases are shared with TRBD2. The CDR3 coding sequence is TGTGCCAGCAGCTTAATTTCTAGCGGGGAGACCCAGTACTTC. Protein sequence: CASSLISSGETQYF. Drawing the rest from reference TRBV11-2 and TRBJ2-5, the complete variable domain is EAGVAQSPRYKIIEKRQSVAFWCNPISGHATLYWYQQILGQGPKLLIQFQNNGVVDDSQLPKDRFSAERLKGVDSTLKIQPAKLEDSAVYLCASSLISSGETQYFGPGTRLLVL.